This is a list of T cell receptor beta chains from one sample in a study of STAT5B mutations in CD4+ large granular lymphocyte leukemia. The table came from immunoSEQ multiplex PCR; TCRdb's copy has only in-frame clones and leaves some out. The table has tens of thousands of clones, 74% seen once. The material sequenced was CD4+ T cells from blood buffy coats. The receptors come from a human donor in good health. CDR3s include the opening cysteine and the closing phenylalanine or tryptophan. Each record gives: D gene, V gene, J gene, clone size, CDR3 DNA, CDR3 protein. The D gene is left open where the match is weak. Clone size is not always given. Where it is, it says once, few, many or a class for expanded clones.

D gene: -; V gene: TRBV13; J gene: TRBJ2-3; clone size: -; CDR3 DNA: TGTGCCAGCAGCTTGCAGTTCACAGATACGCAGTATTTT; CDR3 protein: CASSLQFTDTQYF
D gene: -; V gene: TRBV4-2; J gene: TRBJ1-1; clone size: -; CDR3 DNA: TGTGCCAGCAGCCAAGAGTTCGGTAGAGGGGGAACGAACACTGAAGCTTTCTTT; CDR3 protein: CASSQEFGRGGTNTEAFF
D gene: TRBD1; V gene: TRBV19; J gene: TRBJ2-3; clone size: -; CDR3 DNA: TGTGCCAGTAGTCCCGGGACAGGGGTCGGGACAGATACGCAGTATTTT; CDR3 protein: CASSPGTGVGTDTQYF
D gene: -; V gene: TRBV6-6; J gene: TRBJ1-3; clone size: -; CDR3 DNA: TGTGCCAGCAGTTATGATTCAGGCGCTGGAAACACCATATATTTT; CDR3 protein: CASSYDSGAGNTIYF
D gene: -; V gene: TRBV29-1; J gene: TRBJ2-3; clone size: few; CDR3 DNA: TGCAGCGTTGAGAACCCAACAGGGAACACGCAGTATTTT; CDR3 protein: CSVENPTGNTQYF
D gene: -; V gene: TRBV2; J gene: TRBJ1-1; clone size: -; CDR3 DNA: TGTGCCAGCAGTGACACTCGGACCTCGAACACTGAAGCTTTCTTT; CDR3 protein: CASSDTRTSNTEAFF
D gene: -; V gene: TRBV11-2; J gene: TRBJ2-2; clone size: once; CDR3 DNA: TGTGCCAGCAGCTTCGCCCAGCTGAACACCGGGGAGCTGTTTTTT; CDR3 protein: CASSFAQLNTGELFF
D gene: -; V gene: TRBV11-3; J gene: TRBJ2-1; clone size: once; CDR3 DNA: TGTGCCAGCAGCTTGGTGAGCGGTAGTTACAATGAGCAGTTCTTC; CDR3 protein: CASSLVSGSYNEQFF
D gene: -; V gene: TRBV5-1; J gene: TRBJ2-7; clone size: -; CDR3 DNA: TGCGCCAGCAGCTTGGGACGCAACTCCTACGAGCAGTACTTC; CDR3 protein: CASSLGRNSYEQYF
D gene: -; V gene: TRBV7-9; J gene: TRBJ2-1; clone size: -; CDR3 DNA: TGTGCCAGCAGCGTCTCCCGGGGACTCGCGAGGTACAATGAGCAGTTCTTC; CDR3 protein: CASSVSRGLARYNEQFF
D gene: -; V gene: TRBV7-6; J gene: TRBJ2-7; clone size: -; CDR3 DNA: TGTGCCAGCAGCTCTGGTTTCTCCTACGAGCAGTACTTC; CDR3 protein: CASSSGFSYEQYF
D gene: -; V gene: TRBV18; J gene: TRBJ2-1; clone size: -; CDR3 DNA: TGTGCCAGCTCACCAGTGACAGGCTACAATGAGCAGTTCTTC; CDR3 protein: CASSPVTGYNEQFF
D gene: -; V gene: TRBV6-4; J gene: TRBJ2-4; clone size: -; CDR3 DNA: TGTGCCAGCCGGTCGGGGGTCTTGAAAAACATTCAGTACTTC; CDR3 protein: CASRSGVLKNIQYF
D gene: -; V gene: TRBV18; J gene: TRBJ2-7; clone size: -; CDR3 DNA: TGTGCCAGCTCAGAACTGGGACTGAGCTCCTACGAGCAGTACTTC; CDR3 protein: CASSELGLSSYEQYF
D gene: -; V gene: TRBV6-4; J gene: TRBJ1-1; clone size: -; CDR3 DNA: TGTGCCAGCAGTGGATCCCGCGGGGAGGAAGCTTTCTTT; CDR3 protein: CASSGSRGEEAFF
D gene: TRBD1; V gene: TRBV13; J gene: TRBJ2-3; clone size: -; CDR3 DNA: TGTGCCGGGGACAGGGGATTCACAGATACGCAGTATTTT; CDR3 protein: CAGDRGFTDTQYF
D gene: TRBD1; V gene: TRBV2; J gene: TRBJ1-4; clone size: -; CDR3 DNA: TGTGCCAGCATCCTTCGGGCAGGGGGTGGGGAAAAACTGTTTTTT; CDR3 protein: CASILRAGGGEKLFF
D gene: -; V gene: TRBV6-4; J gene: TRBJ2-2; clone size: -; CDR3 DNA: TGTGCCAGCAGTACTACCCTACTAATGGACAGAATCACCGGGGAGCTGTTTTTT; CDR3 protein: CASSTTLLMDRITGELFF
D gene: TRBD1; V gene: TRBV6-5; J gene: TRBJ1-2; clone size: -; CDR3 DNA: TGTGCCAGCAGCCCCGACAGGGTCGGCTACACCTTC; CDR3 protein: CASSPDRVGYTF
D gene: -; V gene: TRBV5-1; J gene: TRBJ2-6; clone size: few; CDR3 DNA: TGCGCCAGCAGCTTGGACGGATGGGGCTCTGGGGCCAACGTCCTGACTTTC; CDR3 protein: CASSLDGWGSGANVLTF
D gene: -; V gene: TRBV30; J gene: TRBJ2-1; clone size: -; CDR3 DNA: TGTGCCTGGAGTAGGGGCGGGTCCTACAATGAGCAGTTCTTC; CDR3 protein: CAWSRGGSYNEQFF
D gene: -; V gene: TRBV5-1; J gene: TRBJ2-7; clone size: -; CDR3 DNA: TGCGCCAGCAGCTTGGCTGGAGGTGGGACTCTTCCGCGGGGGCAGTACTTC; CDR3 protein: CASSLAGGGTLPRGQYF
D gene: TRBD1; V gene: TRBV7-2; J gene: TRBJ1-1; clone size: -; CDR3 DNA: TGTGCCAGCAGCTACCCCCCCCGACAGGGTGTGTTCTTT; CDR3 protein: CASSYPPRQGVFF
D gene: TRBD1; V gene: TRBV19; J gene: TRBJ2-1; clone size: few; CDR3 DNA: TGTGCCAGTAGTATAGACGCCGGGACAGGGGCTAGCAATGAGCAGTTCTTC; CDR3 protein: CASSIDAGTGASNEQFF